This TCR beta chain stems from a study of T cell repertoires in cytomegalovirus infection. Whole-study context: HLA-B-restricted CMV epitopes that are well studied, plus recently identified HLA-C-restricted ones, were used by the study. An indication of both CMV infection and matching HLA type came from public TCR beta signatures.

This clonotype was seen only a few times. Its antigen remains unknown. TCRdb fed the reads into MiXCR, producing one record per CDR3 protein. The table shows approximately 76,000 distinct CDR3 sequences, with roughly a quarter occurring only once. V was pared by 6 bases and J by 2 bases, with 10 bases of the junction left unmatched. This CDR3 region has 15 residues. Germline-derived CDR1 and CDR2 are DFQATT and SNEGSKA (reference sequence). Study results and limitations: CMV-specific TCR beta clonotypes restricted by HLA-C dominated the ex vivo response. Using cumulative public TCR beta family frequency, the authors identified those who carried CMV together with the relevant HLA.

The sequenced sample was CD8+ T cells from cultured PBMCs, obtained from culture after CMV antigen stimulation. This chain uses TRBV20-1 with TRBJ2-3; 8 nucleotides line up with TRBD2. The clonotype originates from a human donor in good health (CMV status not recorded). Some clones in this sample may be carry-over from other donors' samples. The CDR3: CSAPGKRGPTDTQYF. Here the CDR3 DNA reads TGCAGTGCCCCCGGGAAGCGGGGGCCCACAGATACGCAGTATTTT.